This T cell receptor (beta chain) was observed in a study of OX40 agonist ivuxolimab in advanced cancers. Whole-study results and caveats: CD4+ and CD8+ blood T cells expanded clonally by week 6 at 0.1 to 3.0 mg/kg.

On this clone itself: No antigen is known for it.

The cohort excluded patients with autoimmune disease history or systemic immunosuppression. This CDR3 has 15 residues. V lost 1 base and J lost 5; bases outside the gene matches: 5. Germline lookup yields CDR1 SGHTA and CDR2 FQGNSA. The repertoire was sequenced with immunoSEQ multiplex PCR; TCRdb's copy has only in-frame clones and lacks some. The sample yields about 81,000 clones, about 88% seen once. J is TRBJ2-5 and V is TRBV7-2; 9 bases are a match to TRBD1. The clonotype comes from an adult with an advanced solid tumor such as melanoma, head and neck, liver or kidney cancer. The sequencing used CD4+ or CD8+ T cells sorted from blood, collected in a trial of the OX40 agonist ivuxolimab. The CDR3 DNA reads TGTGCCAGCAGCTTAGTAAGGACAGGGGTGGAGACCCAGTACTTC. Protein sequence: CASSLVRTGVETQYF.